These 17 T cell receptor beta chains were sequenced from one sample in a study of shared clonotypes between healthy human individuals. Clones were sequenced by immunoSEQ multiplex PCR, and TCRdb holds only the in-frame ones, with some missing. The profile shows over a million clones, around 78% of them singletons. Sequences were obtained from memory CD4+ T cells from PBMCs. The subset denotes: CD45RA-negative fraction. All receptors derive from a man between 18 and 29 years old in good health. Some clones in this sample may be carry-over from other donors' samples.

The J gene is TRBJ2-1, the V gene TRBV19, with 16 bases fitting TRBD2. V trimming: 9 bases; J trimming: 10 bases; junction bases outside the gene matches: 15. CDR1 is LNHDA and CDR2 is SQIVND in the germline V gene (reference sequence). The CDR3 runs to 17 residues. The CDR3 loop reads CARTRSGLAGGGREQFF. For the CDR3, the DNA is TGTGCCAGAACTCGATCGGGACTAGCGGGAGGGGGCCGCGAGCAGTTCTTC.

Details on this clone: Given a much more abundant clone one base away, this may be a read error. The V gene is TRBV27, the J gene TRBJ1-5; 8 bases are shared with TRBD1. The J segment lost 3 bases and the V segment lost 6 bases, leaving 4 bases of the junction unmatched. Germline lookup yields CDR1 MNHEY and CDR2 SMNVEV (reference sequence). The CDR3 length is 14 residues. The CDR3 DNA sequence: TGTGCCAGCAGGCCGGACAGGGACAATCAGCCCCAGCATTTT. Residues: CASRPDRDNQPQHF.

This chain connects TRBV7-7 to TRBJ2-5; TRBD2 matches 8 bases. Germline V gene sequence: CDR1 SSHAT, CDR2 FNYEAQ (reference sequence). This CDR3 has 16 amino acids. V was pared by 1 base and J by 6 bases, with 10 bases of the junction left unmatched. The CDR3 region is CASSLDFRTSSKTQYF. CDR3 sequence (DNA): TGTGCCAGCAGCTTAGATTTCCGGACTAGCTCGAAGACCCAGTACTTC.

Comments on this clone: A much larger clone differs by one base, so this may be a read error. J is TRBJ2-3 and V is TRBV5-1, with D hard to call. Germline V gives CDR1 SGHRS, CDR2 YFSETQ. CDR3 size: 13 residues. Trimming took 0 bases from V and 0 from J, leaving 2 bases between them. CDR3 in DNA: TGCGCCAGCAGCTTGGAGAGCACAGATACGCAGTATTTT. Translation: CASSLESTDTQYF.

CDR3 sequence: CASSYVDQPQHF. CDR3 in DNA: TGTGCCAGCAGTTACGTCGATCAGCCCCAGCATTTT. This chain joins TRBV6-6 and TRBJ1-5; D remains ambiguous. V dropped 2 bases and J dropped 5 bases, with 4 bases sitting between them. This CDR3 is 12 amino acids long. Germline assignment: CDR1 MNHNY and CDR2 SVGAGI (reference sequence).

The rearrangement joins TRBV14 to TRBJ2-3; 7 bases line up with TRBD1. Germline CDR1 and CDR2: SGHDN and FVKESK. The CDR3 consists of 12 residues. Losses at the gene ends were 4 bases for V and 7 bases for J; bases not matched to a gene: 2. Here the CDR3 reads CASSLTGNTQYF. The CDR3, as DNA: TGTGCCAGCAGCCTGACAGGGAATACGCAGTATTTT.

J is TRBJ2-7 and V is TRBV5-1, with D perhaps TRBD2 (5 bases). The CDR3 is made up of 14 amino acids. The V gene's germline CDR1 is SGHRS and CDR2 YFSETQ. Trimming took off 4 bases at V and 3 bases at J, with 14 bases between the two ends. The CDR3 sequence is CASSLSGSFYEQYF. DNA of the CDR3: TGCGCCAGCAGCCTATCGGGATCCTTCTACGAGCAGTACTTC. Full variable domain (remainder filled in from reference TRBV5-1 and TRBJ2-7): KAGVTQTPRYLIKTRGQQVTLSCSPISGHRSVSWYQQTPGQGLQFLFEYFSETQRNKGNFPGRFSGRQFSNSRSEMNVSTLELGDSALYLCASSLSGSFYEQYFGPGTRLTVT.

The chain recombines TRBV5-1 with TRBJ2-1, with a tentative D call TRBD1 (5 bases). V lost 2 bases, J lost 5 bases, and 20 bases lay in between. The CDR3 is made up of 17 amino acids. Germline V lookup: CDR1 SGHRS, CDR2 YFSETQ. The CDR3: CASSLGVRHFRNNEQFF. Here the CDR3 DNA reads TGCGCCAGCAGCTTAGGGGTCCGGCACTTCCGAAACAATGAGCAGTTCTTC.

This clone was recorded a few times. The chain carries TRBV5-4 and TRBJ1-2; TRBD1 is a possible D gene (6 bases). The CDR3 is made up of 13 amino acids. The germline V and J ends were trimmed by 4 bases and 3 bases, with 10 bases remaining between them. CDR1 SGHNT and CDR2 YYREEE come from the germline V gene (reference sequence). CDR3 residues: CASSVTGYYGYTF. The DNA of the CDR3 is TGTGCCAGCAGCGTGACAGGCTACTATGGCTACACCTTC.

As to this clone: This sample also contains other DNA sequences that code for the same CDR3. The CDR3 DNA reads as TGTGCCAGCAGTTTAAGAGGTGAGAACACTGAAGCTTTCTTT. Translation: CASSLRGENTEAFF. The rearrangement uses TRBV27 and TRBJ1-1; no clear D. Trimming left V 2 bases short and J 1 base short, with 8 bases between. Germline V gene lookup returns CDR1 MNHEY and CDR2 SMNVEV (reference sequence). This CDR3 contains 14 residues.

V is TRBV10-3 and J is TRBJ2-1, with D perhaps given as TRBD1 or TRBD2 (5 bases each). The CDR3 length is 15 residues. Germline V lookup: CDR1 ENHRY, CDR2 SYGVKD. Trimming stripped 1 base from V and 6 bases from J, with 13 bases between. The CDR3 spells CAISELGTTPNEQFF. The CDR3 DNA is TGTGCCATCAGTGAGTTGGGGACCACCCCCAATGAGCAGTTCTTC.

A word on this clone: The same CDR3 also results from other DNA sequences found in this sample. The V call is TRBV4-1, the J call TRBJ2-7; 7 nucleotides agree with TRBD1. The CDR3 loop spans 14 amino acids. The germline gives CDR1 MGHRA, CDR2 YSYEKL. The V gene end was trimmed by 3 bases and the J gene end by 2 bases; junction bases not matched to a gene: 4. CDR3: CASSQRQGPYEQYF. The CDR3 coding sequence is TGCGCCAGCAGCCAGAGACAGGGCCCCTACGAGCAGTACTTC.

This clone has only one observation. V usage is TRBV19 and J usage is TRBJ2-2, with 11 positions matching TRBD2. V lost 8 bases to trimming and J lost 5 bases; unmatched junction nucleotides: 10. CDR1 is LNHDA, CDR2 SQIVND, per germline (reference sequence). CDR3 size: 16 residues. In DNA, the CDR3 is TGTGCCAGTGAGGGGACTAGCGGAGGGGCGACCGGGGAGCTGTTTTTT. Amino acid sequence: CASEGTSGGATGELFF.

The chain combines TRBV5-4 with TRBJ2-3; D unclear. The CDR3 sequence is 15 residues long. Trimming removed 3 bases at V and 2 bases at J, with 13 bases between. Germline-derived CDR1 and CDR2 are SGHNT and YYREEE (reference sequence). This chain's CDR3 is CASSSNRGHTDTQYF. The CDR3 bases are TGTGCCAGCAGCTCTAACCGCGGTCACACAGATACGCAGTATTTT.

The chain has TRBV7-2 and TRBJ2-3; 8 bases align to TRBD1. Germline CDR1 and CDR2: SGHTA and FQGNSA. The junction had 7 bases not matched to a gene; V was cut back by 3 bases and J by 2 bases. This CDR3 region has 16 residues. The DNA for the CDR3 is TGTGCCAGCAGCTTTGGAGGGACAGGTTACACAGATACGCAGTATTTT. It translates to CASSFGGTGYTDTQYF.

This clone was detected only once. This chain connects TRBV28 to TRBJ2-5, with a weak D call TRBD1 (6 bases). Deletions cut 4 bases from V and 2 bases from J, with 20 bases between. Germline V lookup: CDR1 MDHEN, CDR2 SYDVKM. This CDR3 spans 17 amino acids. The CDR3 bases are TGTGCCAGCAGTTCGGCCCCCGGCAGGGGCTATCAAGAGACCCAGTACTTC. Translation gives CASSSAPGRGYQETQYF.

The genes are TRBV25-1 and TRBJ2-3; D is uncertain. This CDR3 is built from 12 residues. Deletions cut 4 bases from V and 5 bases from J, with 7 bases between. Germline CDR1 reads MGHDK; CDR2 reads SYGVNS. The CDR3 DNA follows: TGTGCCAGCAGTGGGCCATTAGATACGCAGTATTTT. The encoded protein is CASSGPLDTQYF. The full variable domain, its missing parts supplied by reference TRBV25-1 and TRBJ2-3, is EADIYQTPRYLVIGTGKKITLECSQTMGHDKMYWYQQDPGMELHLIHYSYGVNSTEKGDLSSESTVSRIRTEHFPLTLESARPSHTSQYLCASSGPLDTQYFGPGTRLTVL.